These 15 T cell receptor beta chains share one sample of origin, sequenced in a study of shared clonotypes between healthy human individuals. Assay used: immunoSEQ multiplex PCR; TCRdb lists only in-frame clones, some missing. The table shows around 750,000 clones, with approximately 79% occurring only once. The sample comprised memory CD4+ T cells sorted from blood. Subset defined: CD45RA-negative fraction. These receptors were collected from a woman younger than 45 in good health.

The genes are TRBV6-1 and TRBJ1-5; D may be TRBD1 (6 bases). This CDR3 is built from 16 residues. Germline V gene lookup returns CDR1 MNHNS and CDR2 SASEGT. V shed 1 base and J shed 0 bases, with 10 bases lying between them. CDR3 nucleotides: TGTGCCAGCAGTGAAGACCCAGGGGATAGCAATCAGCCCCAGCATTTT. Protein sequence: CASSEDPGDSNQPQHF.

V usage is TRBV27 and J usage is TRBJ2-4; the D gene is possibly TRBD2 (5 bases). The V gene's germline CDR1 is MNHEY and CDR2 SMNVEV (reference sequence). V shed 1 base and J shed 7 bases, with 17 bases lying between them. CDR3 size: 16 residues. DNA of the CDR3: TGTGCCAGCAGTTTATTACCCCTAGGCGGGCCGAACATTCAGTACTTC. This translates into CASSLLPLGGPNIQYF.

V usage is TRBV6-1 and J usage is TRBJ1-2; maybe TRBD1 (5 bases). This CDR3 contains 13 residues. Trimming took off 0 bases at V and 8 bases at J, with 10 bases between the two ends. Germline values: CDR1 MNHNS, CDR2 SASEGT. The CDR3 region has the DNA TGTGCCAGCAGTGAAGCTTGGGGGTTCGGCTACACCTTC. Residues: CASSEAWGFGYTF.

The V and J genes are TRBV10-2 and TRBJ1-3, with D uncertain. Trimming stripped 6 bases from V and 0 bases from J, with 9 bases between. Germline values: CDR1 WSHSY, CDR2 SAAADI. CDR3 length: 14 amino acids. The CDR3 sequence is CASRESVSGNTIYF. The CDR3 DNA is TGCGCCAGCAGGGAATCGGTCTCTGGAAACACCATATATTTT.

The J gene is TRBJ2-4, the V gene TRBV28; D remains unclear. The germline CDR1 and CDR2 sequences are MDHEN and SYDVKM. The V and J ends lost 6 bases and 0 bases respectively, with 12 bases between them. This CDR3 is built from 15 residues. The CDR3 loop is CASSSRLLAKNIQYF. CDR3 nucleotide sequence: TGTGCCAGCAGCTCCCGCCTATTAGCCAAAAACATTCAGTACTTC.

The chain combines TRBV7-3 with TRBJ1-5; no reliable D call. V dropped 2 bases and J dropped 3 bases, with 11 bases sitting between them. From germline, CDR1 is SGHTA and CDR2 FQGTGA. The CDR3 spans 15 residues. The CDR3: CASSLALGLNQPQHF. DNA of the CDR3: TGTGCCAGCAGCTTAGCACTCGGACTCAATCAGCCCCAGCATTTT.

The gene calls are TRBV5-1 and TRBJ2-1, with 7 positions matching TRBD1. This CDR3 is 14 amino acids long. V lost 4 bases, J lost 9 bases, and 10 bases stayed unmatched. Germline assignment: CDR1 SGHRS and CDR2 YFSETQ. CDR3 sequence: CASSPRQGMIEQFF. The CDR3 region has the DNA TGCGCCAGCAGCCCTAGACAGGGAATGATTGAGCAGTTCTTC.

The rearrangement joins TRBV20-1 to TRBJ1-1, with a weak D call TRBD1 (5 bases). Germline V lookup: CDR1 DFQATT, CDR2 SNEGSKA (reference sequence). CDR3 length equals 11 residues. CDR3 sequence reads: CTPGPLKGAFF. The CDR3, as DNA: TGCACCCCAGGGCCGCTAAAAGGGGCTTTCTTT.

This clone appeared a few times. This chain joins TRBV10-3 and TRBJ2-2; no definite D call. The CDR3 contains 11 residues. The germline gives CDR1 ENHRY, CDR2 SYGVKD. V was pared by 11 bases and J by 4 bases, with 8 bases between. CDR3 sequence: CASRSTGELFF. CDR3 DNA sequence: TGTGCCTCACGCAGCACCGGGGAGCTGTTTTTT.

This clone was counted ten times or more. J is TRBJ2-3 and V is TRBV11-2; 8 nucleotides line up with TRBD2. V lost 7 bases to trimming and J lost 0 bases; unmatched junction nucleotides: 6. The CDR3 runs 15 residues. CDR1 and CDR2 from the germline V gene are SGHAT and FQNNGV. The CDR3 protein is CASIRGGFSTDTQYF. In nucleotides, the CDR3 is TGTGCCAGCATTCGGGGGGGTTTTAGCACAGATACGCAGTATTTT.

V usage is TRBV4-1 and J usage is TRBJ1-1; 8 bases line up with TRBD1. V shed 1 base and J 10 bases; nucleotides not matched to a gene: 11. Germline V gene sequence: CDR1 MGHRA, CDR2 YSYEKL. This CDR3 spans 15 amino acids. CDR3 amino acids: CASSQAPTGASGAFF. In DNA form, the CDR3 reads TGCGCCAGCAGCCAAGCTCCGACAGGGGCCTCAGGAGCTTTCTTT.

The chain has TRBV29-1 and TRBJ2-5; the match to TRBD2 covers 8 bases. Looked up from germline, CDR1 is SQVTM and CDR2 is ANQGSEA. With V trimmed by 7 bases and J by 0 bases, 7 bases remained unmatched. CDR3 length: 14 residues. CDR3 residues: CSARGGRDQETQYF. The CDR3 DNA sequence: TGCAGCGCCCGCGGGGGGCGGGACCAAGAGACCCAGTACTTC.

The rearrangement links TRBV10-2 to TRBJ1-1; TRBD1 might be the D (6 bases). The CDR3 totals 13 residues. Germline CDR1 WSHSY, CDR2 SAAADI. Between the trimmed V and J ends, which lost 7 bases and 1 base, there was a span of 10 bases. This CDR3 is CASNLQGNTEAFF. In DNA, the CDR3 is TGCGCCAGCAACCTACAGGGGAACACTGAAGCTTTCTTT.

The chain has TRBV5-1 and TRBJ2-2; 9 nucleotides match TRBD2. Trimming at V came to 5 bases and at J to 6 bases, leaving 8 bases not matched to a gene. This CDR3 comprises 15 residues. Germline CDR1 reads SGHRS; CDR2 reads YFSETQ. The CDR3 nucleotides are TGCGCCAGCAGTAACTGGCGGGAGGGCTCCGGGGAGCTGTTTTTT. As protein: CASSNWREGSGELFF.

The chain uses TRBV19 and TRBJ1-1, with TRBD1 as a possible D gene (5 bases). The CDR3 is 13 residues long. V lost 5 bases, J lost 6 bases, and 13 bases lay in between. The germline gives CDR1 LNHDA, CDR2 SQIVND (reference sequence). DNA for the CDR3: TGTGCCAGTAGTCTACAGGTTATGGCTGAAGCTTTCTTT. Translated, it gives CASSLQVMAEAFF.